This T cell receptor beta chain was obtained from a study of CD8 T cells in Susac syndrome. Notes on the study in general: As the study acknowledged, the number of individuals who were part of its TCR sequencing and HLA analysis was relatively small.

About this clonotype: The antigen is undetermined.

The CDR3 covers 12 residues. V gave up 4 bases and J gave up 10 bases, with 9 bases separating them. CDR1 SGHDT and CDR2 YYEEEE come from the germline V gene. Control patients had untreated stable or active relapsing-remitting multiple sclerosis by revised McDonald criteria. While CD8+ and CD4+ T cells were isolated negatively, TEMRA cells were enriched by FACS. RNA in amounts of roughly 0.5 to 1 ug was reverse transcribed with random hexamers. By means of immunoSEQ multiplex PCR, TCR beta CDR3 spanning 54 Vbeta and 13 Jbeta underwent amplification. TCRdb re-derived calls from the immunoSEQ multiplex PCR reads in MiXCR, one entry per CDR3 protein. Here the sample spans under 150,000 distinct CDR3 sequences, roughly 80% being singletons.

V usage is TRBV5-6 and J usage is TRBJ1-6, with unresolved D. The sequenced sample consisted of CD8+ T cells from PBMCs. The receptor was isolated from a human donor with multiple sclerosis. The CDR3 region is CASSLLGSPLHF. The CDR3 coding sequence is TGTGCCAGCAGCCTTCTCGGGTCACCCCTCCACTTT. The full variable domain, completed using reference TRBV5-6 and TRBJ1-6, is DAGVTQSPTHLIKTRGQQVTLRCSPKSGHDTVSWYQQALGQGPQFIFQYYEEEERQRGNFPDRFSGHQFPNYSSELNVNALLLGDSALYLCASSLLGSPLHFGNGTRLTVT.